The clone carrying this T cell receptor beta chain showed up just once. These data are taken from a study of blood T cell repertoires in COVID-19. Study-wide context: The cDNA or gDNA used as material had been derived from T cells, B-cell-depleted T cells, or PBMCs.

Authors' methods: Scientists estimated how many nucleated cells there were by amplifying reference gene primers. TCRdb's copy holds only in-frame clones and misses some; the assay was immunoSEQ multiplex PCR. The DNA gave D and trimming, while V, J and clone size come from that table. The table records about 250,000 clones, 70% to 90% of them present only once. Participants were placed into cohorts based on the clinical history they reported. Cohort 3 donors counted as recovered after two negative PCRs, clearance, or resolved symptoms. This CDR3 has 16 amino acids. Germline V gene data show CDR1 as MNHEY and CDR2 as SMNVEV (reference sequence). The V end was cut by 5 bases, the J end by 1 base, with 17 bases between.

The chain has TRBV27 and TRBJ2-5; tentatively, D is TRBD1 (6 bases). This TCR was sampled from a woman aged 50 to 60 who had recovered from COVID-19. Sequenced: PBMCs or T cells enriched from blood (not recorded which). The DNA for the CDR3 is TGTGCCAGCAGTATGAGGGGGACGGCGCCCCAAGAGACCCAGTACTTC. Encoded protein: CASSMRGTAPQETQYF.